This T cell receptor (beta chain) is drawn from a study of T cell responses to AZD1222 COVID-19 vaccine. Looking at the study overall: Some second doses came at about 4 weeks and others at about 12 weeks; these were pooled.

TCRdb's copy holds only in-frame clones and misses some; the assay was immunoSEQ multiplex PCR. The repertoire has about 140,000 clones, more than 80% of them found once; the top ten carry about 3%. This clone was seen a single time. Antigen specificity is unknown. There are 13 residues in the CDR3. Germline V gives CDR1 KGHSH, CDR2 LQKENI. V trimming: 6 bases; J trimming: 3 bases; junction bases outside the gene matches: 4. Study conclusions and caveats: Only a handful of AZD1222 recipients, five to seven in all, had baseline seropositivity. A mostly white British donor set with more females was recruited, and clonal diversity was possibly underestimated.

Here the sequenced sample was peripheral blood, taken on day 0 of AZD1222 vaccination. This sequence originates from an adult in good health. The chain joins TRBV18 to TRBJ2-7, with 8 bases fitting TRBD2. The CDR3 spells CASSSGTSYEQYF. The DNA for the CDR3 is TGTGCCAGCTCCTCCGGGACTAGCTACGAGCAGTACTTC.